These T cell receptor beta chains were read from a single sample in a study of T cell responses to AZD1222 COVID-19 vaccine. Some clones are missing from TCRdb's copy, which holds only in-frame ones; the method was immunoSEQ multiplex PCR. Among over 80,000 clones, roughly 90% were seen once, and the ten largest hold 8% to 9.5%. Here the sequenced sample was peripheral blood, taken 28 days after the second AZD1222 dose. These receptors originate from an adult who received the AZD1222 COVID-19 vaccine. The CDR3 runs from the conserved cysteine through the conserved F or W. A D gene is named only where the DNA matches it firmly.

TRBJ2-1 | TRBV28 | TRBD2 | TGTGCCAGCAGTTCCCCCCGGGAGCGGGAGCTGGGTGAGCAGTTCTTC | CASSSPRERELGEQFF
TRBJ2-3 | TRBV15 | NA | TGTGCCACCAGCAGAGATGGGCAAGATACGCAGTATTTT | CATSRDGQDTQYF
TRBJ2-1 | TRBV21-1 | NA | TGTGCCAGCAGCAAATCTGAGGAGAGAAGCTCCTACAATGAGCAGTTCTTC | CASSKSEERSSYNEQFF
TRBJ2-1 | TRBV5-1 | TRBD1 | TGCGCCAGCGTCGGGACAGCTTTGGATGAGCAGTTCTTC | CASVGTALDEQFF
TRBJ1-1 | TRBV28 | NA | TGTGCCAGCAGTCACGGCCCTGAAGCTTTCTTT | CASSHGPEAFF
TRBJ1-5 | TRBV27 | NA | TGTGCCAGCAGTTCTTTGACCGACTGGCATAGCAATCAGCCCCAGCATTTT | CASSSLTDWHSNQPQHF
TRBJ2-1 | TRBV5-1 | TRBD1 | TGCGCCAGCAGCTTGGGGACAGGGGCCAATGAGCAGTTCTTC | CASSLGTGANEQFF
TRBJ2-7 | TRBV4-1 | TRBD1 | TGCGCCAGCAGGCTCCTCGCGGGACAGGGACCCTACGAGCAGTACTTC | CASRLLAGQGPYEQYF
TRBJ2-3 | TRBV11-2 | NA | TGTGCCAGCAGCTTAGCCGGCGCAGATACGCAGTATTTT | CASSLAGADTQYF
TRBJ2-1 | TRBV7-9 | NA | TGTGCCAGCAGCTTAGTTCCGGGCTACAATGAGCAGTTCTTC | CASSLVPGYNEQFF
TRBJ1-5 | TRBV19 | NA | TGTGCCAGTAGCACAGGGTATCAGCCCCAGCATTTT | CASSTGYQPQHF
TRBJ1-6 | TRBV20-1 | TRBD1 | TGCAGTGCTAGTCAGGGGGACCCCAATTCACCCCTCCACTTT | CSASQGDPNSPLHF